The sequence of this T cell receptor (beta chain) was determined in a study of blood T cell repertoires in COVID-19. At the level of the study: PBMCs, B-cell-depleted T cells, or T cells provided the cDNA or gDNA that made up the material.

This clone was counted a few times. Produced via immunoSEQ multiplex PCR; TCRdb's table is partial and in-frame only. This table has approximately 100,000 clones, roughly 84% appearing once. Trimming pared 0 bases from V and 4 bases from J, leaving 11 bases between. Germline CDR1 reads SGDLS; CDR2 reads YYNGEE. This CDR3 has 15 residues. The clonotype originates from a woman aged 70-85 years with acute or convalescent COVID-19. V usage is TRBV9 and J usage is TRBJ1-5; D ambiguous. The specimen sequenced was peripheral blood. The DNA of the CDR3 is TGTGCCAGCAGCGTAGGACACCTTCGAAATCAGCCCCAGCATTTT. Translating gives CASSVGHLRNQPQHF.